The 5 T cell receptor beta chains below all came from one sample that was sequenced in a study of PD-L1 blockade in urothelial cancer. The method was immunoSEQ multiplex PCR; TCRdb's version includes in-frame clones alone and lacks a portion of them. The table lists 100,000 to 150,000 clones, less than 85% of them singletons. As for time point: pretreatment peripheral blood. Sequenced here: PBMCs, sampled around atezolizumab (anti-PD-L1) treatment. All receptors derive from a man in his fifties or sixties with urothelial cancer.

The V call is TRBV11-2, the J call TRBJ2-7; TRBD2 matches 9 bases. This CDR3 is 15 amino acids long. The germline V gene has CDR1 SGHAT and CDR2 FQNNGV. Trimming took 3 bases from V and 0 from J; bases not matched to a gene: 3. As DNA, the CDR3 is TGTGCCAGCAGCTTTAGCGGGAGTAGCTCCTACGAGCAGTACTTC. Its translation: CASSFSGSSSYEQYF.

The genes are TRBV5-8 and TRBJ1-4; D unclear. Germline loops: CDR1 SGHTS, CDR2 YDEGEE. The V and J ends lost 6 bases and 1 base respectively, with 10 bases between them. The CDR3 consists of 14 residues. The CDR3 spells CASNSGLTNEKLFF. The CDR3 region has the DNA TGTGCCAGCAATTCGGGATTAACTAATGAAAAACTGTTTTTT.

V usage is TRBV5-1 and J usage is TRBJ2-1; perhaps TRBD2 as D (6 bases). V was trimmed by 3 bases and J by 1 base, leaving 14 bases between them. CDR3 length: 16 residues. Germline V CDR1 and CDR2: SGHRS, YFSETQ. CDR3 sequence: CASSSGLSPSYNEQFF. CDR3 coding DNA: TGCGCCAGCAGCTCGGGACTCTCTCCTTCCTACAATGAGCAGTTCTTC.

This CDR3 reads CATSSSTDTQYF. In nucleotides, the CDR3 is TGTGCCACCAGTTCTAGCACAGATACGCAGTATTTT. The V call is TRBV15, the J call TRBJ2-3; D unclear. CDR3 length: 12 residues. The V and J ends lost 6 bases and 0 bases respectively, with 4 bases between them. Germline V gives CDR1 LNHNV, CDR2 YYDKDF (reference sequence).

This chain uses TRBV5-8 with TRBJ2-1, with 7 bases that match TRBD1. CDR3 length equals 15 residues. The V gene end was trimmed by 1 base and the J gene end by 1 base; junction bases not matched to a gene: 2. Germline V gene data show CDR1 as SGHTS and CDR2 as YDEGEE. DNA for the CDR3: TGTGCCAGCAGCTTGTCCAGGGGGTCCTACAATGAGCAGTTCTTC. Residues: CASSLSRGSYNEQFF.